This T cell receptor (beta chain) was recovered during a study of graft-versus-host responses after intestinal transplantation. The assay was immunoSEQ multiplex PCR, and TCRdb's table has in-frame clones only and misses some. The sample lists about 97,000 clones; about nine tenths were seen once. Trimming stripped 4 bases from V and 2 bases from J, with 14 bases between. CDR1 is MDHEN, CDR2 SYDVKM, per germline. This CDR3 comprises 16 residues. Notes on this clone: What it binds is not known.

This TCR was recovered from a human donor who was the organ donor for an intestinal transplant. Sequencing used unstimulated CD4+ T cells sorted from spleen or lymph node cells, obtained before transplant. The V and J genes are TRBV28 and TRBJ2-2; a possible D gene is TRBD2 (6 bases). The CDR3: CASSSYGGENTGELFF. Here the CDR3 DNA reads TGTGCCAGCAGTTCGTACGGCGGGGAAAACACCGGGGAGCTGTTTTTT.